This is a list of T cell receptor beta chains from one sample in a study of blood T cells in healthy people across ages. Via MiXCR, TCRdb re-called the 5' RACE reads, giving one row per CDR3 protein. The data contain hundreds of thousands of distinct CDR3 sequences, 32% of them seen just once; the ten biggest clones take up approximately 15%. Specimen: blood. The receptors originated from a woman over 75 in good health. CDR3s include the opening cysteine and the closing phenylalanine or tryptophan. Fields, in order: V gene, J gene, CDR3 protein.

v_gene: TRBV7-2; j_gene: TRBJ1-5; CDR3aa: CASSPNRGQNQPQHF
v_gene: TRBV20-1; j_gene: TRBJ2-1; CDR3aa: CSARDPSGGQNEQFF
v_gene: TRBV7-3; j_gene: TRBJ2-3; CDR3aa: CASSLNSLPDTQYF
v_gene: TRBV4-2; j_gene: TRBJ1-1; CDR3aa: CASSGGFTEAFF
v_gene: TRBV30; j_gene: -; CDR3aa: CAWRALRLATETQYF
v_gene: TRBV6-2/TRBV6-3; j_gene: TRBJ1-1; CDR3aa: CASNFNPGQVNTEAFF
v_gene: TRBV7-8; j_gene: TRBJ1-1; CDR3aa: CASSLVGSGKRNTEAFF
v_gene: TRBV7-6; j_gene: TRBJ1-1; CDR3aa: CASSLRTGTGGSTEAFF
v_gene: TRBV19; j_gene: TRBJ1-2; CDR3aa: CASSTPGTARGYTF
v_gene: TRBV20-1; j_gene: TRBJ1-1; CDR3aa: CSVRVQGPNTEAFF
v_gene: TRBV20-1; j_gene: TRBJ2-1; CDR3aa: CSARPNDNNEQFF
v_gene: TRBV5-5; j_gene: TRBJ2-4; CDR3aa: CASSLAYSGGAKNIQYF
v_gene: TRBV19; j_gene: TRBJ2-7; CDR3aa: CASSPQRVSYEQYF
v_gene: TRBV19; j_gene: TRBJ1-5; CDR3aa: CASTDRDSNQPQHF
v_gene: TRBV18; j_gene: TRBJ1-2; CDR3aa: CASSRDYGDYGYTF
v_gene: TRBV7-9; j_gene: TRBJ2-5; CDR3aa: CASSPSGSGVTETQYF
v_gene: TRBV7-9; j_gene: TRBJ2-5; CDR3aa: CASALTSGWETQETQYF
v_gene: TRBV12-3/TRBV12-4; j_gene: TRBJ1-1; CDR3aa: CASSLRQPLNTEAFF
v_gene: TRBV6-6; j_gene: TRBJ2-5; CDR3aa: CASSPRAGREETQYF
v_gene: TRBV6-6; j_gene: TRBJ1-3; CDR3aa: CASSYSNRGRSGNTIYF